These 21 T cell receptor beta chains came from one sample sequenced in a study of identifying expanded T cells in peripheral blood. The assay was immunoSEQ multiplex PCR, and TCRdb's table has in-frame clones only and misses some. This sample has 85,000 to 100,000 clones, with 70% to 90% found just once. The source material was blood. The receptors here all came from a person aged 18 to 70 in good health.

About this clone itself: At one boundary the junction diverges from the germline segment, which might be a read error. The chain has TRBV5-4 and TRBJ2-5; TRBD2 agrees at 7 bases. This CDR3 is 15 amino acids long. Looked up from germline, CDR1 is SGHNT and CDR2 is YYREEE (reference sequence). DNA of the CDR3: TGCGCCAGCAGCCAAAGGTGGGAGGGATCAGAGACCCAGTACTTC. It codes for CASSQRWEGSETQYF. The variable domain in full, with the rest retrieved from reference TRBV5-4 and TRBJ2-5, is ETGVTQSPTHLIKTRGQQVTLRCSSQSGHNTVSWYQQALGQGPQFIFQYYREEENGRGNFPPRFSGLQFPNYSSELNVNALELDDSALYLCASSQRWEGSETQYFGPGTRLLVL.

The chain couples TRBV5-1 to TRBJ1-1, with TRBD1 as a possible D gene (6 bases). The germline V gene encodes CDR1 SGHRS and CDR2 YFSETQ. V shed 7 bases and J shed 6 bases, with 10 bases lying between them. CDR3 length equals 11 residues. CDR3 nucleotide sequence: TGCGCCAGCCGTCAGGGGTCTGAAGCTTTCTTT. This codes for CASRQGSEAFF.

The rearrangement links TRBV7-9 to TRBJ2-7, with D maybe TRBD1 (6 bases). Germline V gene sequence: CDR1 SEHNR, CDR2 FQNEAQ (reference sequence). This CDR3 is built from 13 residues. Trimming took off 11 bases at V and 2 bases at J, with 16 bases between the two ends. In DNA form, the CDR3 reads TGTGCCTCTTACAGGGACGGAACCTACGAGCAGTACTTC. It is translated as CASYRDGTYEQYF. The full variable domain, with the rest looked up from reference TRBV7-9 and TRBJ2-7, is DTGVSQNPRHKITKRGQNVTFRCDPISEHNRLYWYRQTLGQGPEFLTYFQNEAQLEKSRLLSDRFSAERPKGSFSTLEIQRTEQGDSAMYLCASYRDGTYEQYFGPGTRLTVT.

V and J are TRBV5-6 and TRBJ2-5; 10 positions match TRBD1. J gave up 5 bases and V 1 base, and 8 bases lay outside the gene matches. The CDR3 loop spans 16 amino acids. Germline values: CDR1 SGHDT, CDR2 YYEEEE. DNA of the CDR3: TGTGCCAGCAGCTTGCCCCCCGGGACAGGGGACGAGACCCAGTACTTC. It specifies CASSLPPGTGDETQYF.

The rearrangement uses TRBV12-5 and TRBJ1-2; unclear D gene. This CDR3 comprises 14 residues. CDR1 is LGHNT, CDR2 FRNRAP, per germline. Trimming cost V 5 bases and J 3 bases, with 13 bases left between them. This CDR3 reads CASGPPGSYYGYTF. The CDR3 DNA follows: TGTGCTAGTGGTCCCCCGGGTAGCTACTATGGCTACACCTTC.

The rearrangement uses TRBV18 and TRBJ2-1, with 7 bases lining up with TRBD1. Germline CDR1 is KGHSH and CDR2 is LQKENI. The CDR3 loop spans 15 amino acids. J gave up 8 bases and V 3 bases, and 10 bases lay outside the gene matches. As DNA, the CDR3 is TGTGCCAGCTCACCTTCTAGACAGGGTCTAGATGAGCAGTTCTTC. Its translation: CASSPSRQGLDEQFF.

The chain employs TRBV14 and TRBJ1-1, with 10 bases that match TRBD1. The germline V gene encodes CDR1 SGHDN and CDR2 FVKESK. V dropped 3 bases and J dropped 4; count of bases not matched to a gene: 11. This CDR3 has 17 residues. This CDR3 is CASSQTDRGTWFTEAFF. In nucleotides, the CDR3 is TGTGCCAGCAGCCAGACGGACAGGGGGACTTGGTTCACTGAAGCTTTCTTT. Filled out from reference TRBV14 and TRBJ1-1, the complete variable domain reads EAGVTQFPSHSVIEKGQTVTLRCDPISGHDNLYWYRRVMGKEIKFLLHFVKESKQDESGMPNNRFLAERTGGTYSTLKVQPAELEDSGVYFCASSQTDRGTWFTEAFFGQGTRLTVV.

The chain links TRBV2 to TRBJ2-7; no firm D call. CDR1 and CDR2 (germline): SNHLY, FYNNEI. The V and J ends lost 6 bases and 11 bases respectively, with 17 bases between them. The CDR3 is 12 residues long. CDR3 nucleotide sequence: TGTGCCAGCAGCGGTCTCCTAACCAGAAAGTACTTC. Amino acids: CASSGLLTRKYF. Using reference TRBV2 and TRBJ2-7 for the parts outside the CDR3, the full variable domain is EPEVTQTPSHQVTQMGQEVILRCVPISNHLYFYWYRQILGQKVEFLVSFYNNEISEKSEIFDDQFSVERPDGSNFTLKIRSTKLEDSAMYFCASSGLLTRKYFGPGTRLTVT.

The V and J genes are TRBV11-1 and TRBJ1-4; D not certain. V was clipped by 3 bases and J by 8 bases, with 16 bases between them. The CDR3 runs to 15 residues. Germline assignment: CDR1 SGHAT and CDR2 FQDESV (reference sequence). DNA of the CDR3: TGTGCCAGCAGCTTGGGTAATCCGGCGGGCGAAAAACTGTTTTTT. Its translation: CASSLGNPAGEKLFF.

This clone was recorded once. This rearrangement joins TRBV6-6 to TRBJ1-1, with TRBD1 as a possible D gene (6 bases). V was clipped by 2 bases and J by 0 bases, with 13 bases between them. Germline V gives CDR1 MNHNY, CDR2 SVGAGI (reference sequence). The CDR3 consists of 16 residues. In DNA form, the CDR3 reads TGTGCCAGCAGTTACAACTCGGCAGGGGTGAACACTGAAGCTTTCTTT. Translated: CASSYNSAGVNTEAFF.

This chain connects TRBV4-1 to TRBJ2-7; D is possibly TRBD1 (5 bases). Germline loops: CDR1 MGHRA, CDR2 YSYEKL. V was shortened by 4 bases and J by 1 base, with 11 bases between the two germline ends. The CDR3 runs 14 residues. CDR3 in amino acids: CASSLLGHSYEQYF. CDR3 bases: TGCGCCAGCAGCCTCCTCGGACATTCCTACGAGCAGTACTTC.

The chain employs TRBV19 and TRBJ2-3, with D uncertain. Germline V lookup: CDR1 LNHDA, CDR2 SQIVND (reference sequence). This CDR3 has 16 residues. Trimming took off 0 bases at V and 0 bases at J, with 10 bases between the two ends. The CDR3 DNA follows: TGTGCCAGTAGTATAGATGAGGCATCTAGCACAGATACGCAGTATTTT. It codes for CASSIDEASSTDTQYF.

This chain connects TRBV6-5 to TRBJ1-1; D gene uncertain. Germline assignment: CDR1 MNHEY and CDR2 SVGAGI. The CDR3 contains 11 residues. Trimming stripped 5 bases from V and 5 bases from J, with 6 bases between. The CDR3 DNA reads TGTGCCAGCAGTGAAGGAACTGAAGCTTTCTTT. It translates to CASSEGTEAFF.

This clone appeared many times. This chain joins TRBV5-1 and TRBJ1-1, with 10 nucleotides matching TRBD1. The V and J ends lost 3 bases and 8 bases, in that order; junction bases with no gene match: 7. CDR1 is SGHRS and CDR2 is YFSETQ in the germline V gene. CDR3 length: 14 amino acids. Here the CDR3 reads CASSSTGTGAEAFF. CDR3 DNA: TGCGCCAGCAGCTCTACCGGGACAGGGGCCGAAGCTTTCTTT.

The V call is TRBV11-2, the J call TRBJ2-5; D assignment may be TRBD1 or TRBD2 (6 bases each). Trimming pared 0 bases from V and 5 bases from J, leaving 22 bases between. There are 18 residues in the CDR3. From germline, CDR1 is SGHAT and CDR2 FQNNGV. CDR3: CASSLEGVGGTNGETQYF. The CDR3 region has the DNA TGTGCCAGCAGCTTAGAGGGAGTGGGCGGGACAAACGGGGAGACCCAGTACTTC.

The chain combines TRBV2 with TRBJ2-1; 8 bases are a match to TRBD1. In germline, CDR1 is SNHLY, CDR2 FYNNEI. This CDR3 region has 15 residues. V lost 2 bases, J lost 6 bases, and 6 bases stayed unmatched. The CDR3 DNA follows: TGTGCCAGCAGTGAATCGACAGGGGCGATCAATGAGCAGTTCTTC. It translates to CASSESTGAINEQFF.

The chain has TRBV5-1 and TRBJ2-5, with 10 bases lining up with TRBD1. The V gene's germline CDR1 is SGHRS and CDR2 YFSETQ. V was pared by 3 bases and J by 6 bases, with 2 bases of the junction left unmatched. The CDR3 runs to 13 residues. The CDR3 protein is CASSWDRGQTQYF. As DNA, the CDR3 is TGCGCCAGCAGCTGGGACAGGGGACAGACCCAGTACTTC.

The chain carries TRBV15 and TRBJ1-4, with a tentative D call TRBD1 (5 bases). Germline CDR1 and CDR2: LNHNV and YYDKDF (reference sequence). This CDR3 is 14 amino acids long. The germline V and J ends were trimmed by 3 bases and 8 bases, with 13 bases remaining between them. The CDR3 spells CATSRGGAREKLFF. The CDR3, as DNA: TGTGCCACCAGCAGGGGAGGGGCGAGGGAAAAACTGTTTTTT.

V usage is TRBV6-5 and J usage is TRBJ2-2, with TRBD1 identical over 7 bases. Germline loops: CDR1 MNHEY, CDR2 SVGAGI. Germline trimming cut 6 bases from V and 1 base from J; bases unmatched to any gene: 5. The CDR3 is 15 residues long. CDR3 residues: CASRSGTENTGELFF. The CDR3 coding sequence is TGTGCCAGCAGATCCGGGACAGAGAACACCGGGGAGCTGTTTTTT.

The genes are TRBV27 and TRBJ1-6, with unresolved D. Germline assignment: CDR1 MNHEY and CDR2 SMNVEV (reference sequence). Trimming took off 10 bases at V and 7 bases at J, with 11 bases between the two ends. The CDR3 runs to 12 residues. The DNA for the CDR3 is TGTGCCACCCGGGGTGGGAATTCACCCCTCCACTTT. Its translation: CATRGGNSPLHF.

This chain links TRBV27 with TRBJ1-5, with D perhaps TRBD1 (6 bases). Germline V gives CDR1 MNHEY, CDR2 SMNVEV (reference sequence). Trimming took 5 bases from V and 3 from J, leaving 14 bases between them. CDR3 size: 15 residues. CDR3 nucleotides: TGTGCCAGCAGTCTTCCCGGGACAAACAATCAGCCCCAGCATTTT. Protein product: CASSLPGTNNQPQHF.